Here is one T cell receptor beta chain with its context. This sample is drawn from a study of shared T cell receptors in the human thymus. Assay used: immunoSEQ multiplex PCR; TCRdb lists only in-frame clones, some missing. This sample yields 600,000 to 900,000 clones, of which approximately 85% are seen a single time; about 0.0098% belongs to the top ten. This CDR3 spans 13 amino acids. The V gene's germline CDR1 is SNHLY and CDR2 FYNNEI. In addition, the sample was reused for a study of human thymus T cells.

The sequencing sample was made of thymocytes. This sequence was found in a girl less than two years old with a congenital heart defect. The chain couples TRBV2 to TRBJ2-5; 7 bases align to TRBD1. The J call may be mistaken, given a closer DNA end match to TRBJ2-7. DNA of the CDR3: TGTGCCAGCAGTGATGACAGGGCGTACGAGCAGTACTTC. It codes for CASSDDRAYEQYF.